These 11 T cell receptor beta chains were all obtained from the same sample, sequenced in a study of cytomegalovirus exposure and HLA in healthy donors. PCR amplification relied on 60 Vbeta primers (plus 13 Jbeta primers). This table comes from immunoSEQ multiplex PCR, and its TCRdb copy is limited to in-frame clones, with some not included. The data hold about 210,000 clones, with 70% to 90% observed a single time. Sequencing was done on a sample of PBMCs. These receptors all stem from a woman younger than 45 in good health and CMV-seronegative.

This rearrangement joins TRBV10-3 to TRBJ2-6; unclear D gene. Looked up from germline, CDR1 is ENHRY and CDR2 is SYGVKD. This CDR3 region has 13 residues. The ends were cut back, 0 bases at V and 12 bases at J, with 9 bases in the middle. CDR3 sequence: CAISESNVGVLTF. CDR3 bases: TGTGCCATCAGTGAGTCTAATGTCGGCGTCCTGACTTTC.

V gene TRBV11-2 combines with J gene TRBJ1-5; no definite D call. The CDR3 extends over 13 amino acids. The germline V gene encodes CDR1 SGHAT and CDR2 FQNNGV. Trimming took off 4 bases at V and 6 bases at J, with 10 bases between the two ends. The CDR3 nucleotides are TGTGCCAGCAGCTCAGTCGAGGGTCAGCCCCAGCATTTT. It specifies CASSSVEGQPQHF.

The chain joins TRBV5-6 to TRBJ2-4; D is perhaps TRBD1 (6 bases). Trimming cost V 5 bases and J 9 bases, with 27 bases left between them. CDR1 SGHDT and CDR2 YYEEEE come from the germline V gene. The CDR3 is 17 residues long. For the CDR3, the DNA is TGTGCCAGCAGTCCTGCAACAGGACTTCTAGCCAGGGGCATTCAGTACTTC. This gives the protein CASSPATGLLARGIQYF.

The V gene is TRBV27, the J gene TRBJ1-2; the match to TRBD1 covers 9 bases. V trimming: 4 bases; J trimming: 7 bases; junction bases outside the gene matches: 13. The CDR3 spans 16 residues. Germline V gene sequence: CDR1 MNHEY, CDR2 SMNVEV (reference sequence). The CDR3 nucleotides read TGTGCCAGCAGTTCCTCAACCGGGACAGGGAGGCTTGGCTACACCTTC. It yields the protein CASSSSTGTGRLGYTF.

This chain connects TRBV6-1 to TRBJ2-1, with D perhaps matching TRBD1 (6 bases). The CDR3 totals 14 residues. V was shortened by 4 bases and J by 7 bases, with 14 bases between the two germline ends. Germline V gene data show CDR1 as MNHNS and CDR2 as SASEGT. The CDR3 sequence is CASSVPTGLNEQFF. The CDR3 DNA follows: TGTGCCAGCAGTGTACCCACAGGGTTAAATGAGCAGTTCTTC.

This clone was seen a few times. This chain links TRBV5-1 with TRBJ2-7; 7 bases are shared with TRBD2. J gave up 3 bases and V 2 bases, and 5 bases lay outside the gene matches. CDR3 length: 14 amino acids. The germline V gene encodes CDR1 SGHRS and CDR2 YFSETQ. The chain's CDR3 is CASSFKGLDYEQYF. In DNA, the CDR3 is TGCGCCAGCAGCTTCAAAGGACTAGACTACGAGCAGTACTTC.

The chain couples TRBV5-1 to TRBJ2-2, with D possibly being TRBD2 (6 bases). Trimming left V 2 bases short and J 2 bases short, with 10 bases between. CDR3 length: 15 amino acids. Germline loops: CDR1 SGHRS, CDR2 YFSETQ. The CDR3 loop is CASSFRELNTGELFF. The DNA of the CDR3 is TGCGCCAGCAGCTTCCGGGAGTTAAACACCGGGGAGCTGTTTTTT.

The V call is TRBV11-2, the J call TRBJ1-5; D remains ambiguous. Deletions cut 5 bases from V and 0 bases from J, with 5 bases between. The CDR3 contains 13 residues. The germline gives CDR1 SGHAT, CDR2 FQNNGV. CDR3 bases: TGTGCCAGCAGCCTATATAGCAATCAGCCCCAGCATTTT. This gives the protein CASSLYSNQPQHF.

CDR3 DNA: TGTGCCAGCAGTGGCCTCCTTGGAGGCACTGGGGCCAACGTCCTGACTTTC. Encoded protein: CASSGLLGGTGANVLTF. J is TRBJ2-6 and V is TRBV28; D is possibly TRBD2 (5 bases). The germline V gene encodes CDR1 MDHEN and CDR2 SYDVKM. Trimming shortened V by 5 bases and J by 2 bases, and 16 bases separated the two germline ends. This CDR3 has 17 residues.

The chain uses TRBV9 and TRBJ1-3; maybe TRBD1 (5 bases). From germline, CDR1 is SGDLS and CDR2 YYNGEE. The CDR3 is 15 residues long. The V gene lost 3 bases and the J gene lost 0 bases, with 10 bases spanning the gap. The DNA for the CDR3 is TGTGCCAGCAGCGGGATAGGGGTCTCTGGAAACACCATATATTTT. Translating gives CASSGIGVSGNTIYF.

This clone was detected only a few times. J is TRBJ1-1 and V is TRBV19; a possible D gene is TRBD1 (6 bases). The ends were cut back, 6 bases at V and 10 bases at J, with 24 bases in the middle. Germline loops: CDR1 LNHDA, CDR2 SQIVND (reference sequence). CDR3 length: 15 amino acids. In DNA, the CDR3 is TGTGCCAGTAGCCTTAATGTGGGGGCTCCCGAAGGAGCTTTCTTT. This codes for CASSLNVGAPEGAFF.